Given below is one T cell receptor (beta chain) in context. As yet, its antigen is unknown. The data were obtained in a study of shared clonotypes between healthy human individuals. Study results and caveats: The donor pool, a small one, limited the genetic and exposure-history diversity represented.

Naive CD8 cells comprised CD45RO-negative, CCR7-positively selected cells, excluding terminally differentiated effector memory CD45RA+ cells. Evenly divided among several immunoSEQ plates was the genomic DNA of each subset. Produced via immunoSEQ multiplex PCR; TCRdb's table is partial and in-frame only. The table has around 2.1 million clones, 93% seen once. The CDR3 is 13 amino acids. After removal of 1 base from V and 6 bases from J, the junction contained 5 bases not matched to a gene. Germline values: CDR1 SQVTM, CDR2 ANQGSEA. The chain combines TRBV29-1 with TRBJ2-7, with 8 nucleotides matching TRBD1. The receptor was isolated from a man between 18 and 35 years old in good health. Some clones in this sample may be carry-over from other donors' samples. Sequenced input: naive CD8+ T cells from PBMCs. CDR3 sequence: CSVEGDRSSEQYF. CDR3 sequence (DNA): TGCAGCGTTGAAGGGGACAGGAGCTCCGAGCAGTACTTC.